Following are 17 T cell receptor beta chains from one sample sequenced in a study of T cells in Graves' hyperthyroidism and ophthalmopathy. Researchers took RNA transcripts and amplified the TCR beta CDR3 regions from them. A first-round RT-PCR of the TCR CDR3 used the HTBI primer set. A single record per CDR3 protein comes from TCRdb applying MiXCR to the multiplex PCR reads. The repertoire holds 600,000 to 900,000 distinct CDR3 sequences, with roughly 17% as singletons. Sequencing was carried out using blood. These receptor sequences come from a man aged 18 to 30 with Graves' hyperthyroidism.

The V call is TRBV2, the J call TRBJ2-1; D tentatively reads TRBD1 or TRBD2 (7 bases each). In germline, CDR1 is SNHLY, CDR2 FYNNEI. The CDR3 is made up of 17 amino acids. V lost 10 bases and J lost 1, with 23 bases in between. The CDR3 DNA sequence: TGTGCCACCAGGGGGGGAGGGGGAGGAATTTCCTACAATGAGCAGTTCTTC. It yields the protein CATRGGGGGISYNEQFF.

Remarks on this clonotype: With a much larger clone just one base away, this may be a read error. The chain couples TRBV7-9 to TRBJ2-1; 7 bases line up with TRBD2. The CDR3 is 15 residues long. The germline V gene encodes CDR1 SEHNR and CDR2 FQNEAQ (reference sequence). The CDR3: CVSPLGGSLYNEQFF. The CDR3 region has the DNA TGTGTCAGCCCCCTGGGCGGGAGCCTTTACAATGAGCAGTTCTTC.

In this sample, this clonotype turned up a few times. The chain recombines TRBV6-2 or TRBV6-3 with TRBJ1-1; 7 positions match TRBD1. The length of the CDR3 is 16 residues. V lost 2 bases and J lost 5; bases outside the gene matches: 11. Germline CDR1 reads MNHEY; CDR2 reads SVGEGT. CDR3 sequence: CASSYPQQGKGTEAFF. Here the CDR3 DNA reads TGTGCCAGCAGTTACCCCCAACAGGGGAAGGGTACTGAAGCTTTCTTT.

A note on this clonotype: A read error may produce the germline difference seen at one junction end. This chain links TRBV18 with TRBJ1-2, with 9 bases identical to TRBD1. This CDR3 region has 16 residues. Germline-derived CDR1 and CDR2 are KGHSH and LQKENI. The CDR3 bases are TGTGCCAGCCCACCGACCCGGGACAGGGAATCCTATGGCTACACCTTC. Its protein product is CASPPTRDRESYGYTF.

This clonotype has only a few counts. The chain has TRBV7-9 and TRBJ2-4, with 8 bases aligning to TRBD1. This CDR3 is built from 17 residues. The V gene's germline CDR1 is SEHNR and CDR2 FQNEAQ (reference sequence). Unmatched junction bases numbered 14, after V lost 1 base and J lost 9 bases. The CDR3 reads CASSLVEAGRGLGIQYF. CDR3 nucleotides: TGTGCCAGCAGCTTAGTAGAGGCCGGCAGGGGGCTTGGCATTCAGTACTTC.

The table lists this clonotype with many counts. CDR3 nucleotides: TGTGCCAGCAGTTCCCCCGGGACAGGCTACGAGCAGTACTTC. It specifies CASSSPGTGYEQYF. V usage is TRBV6-1 and J usage is TRBJ2-7; TRBD1 agrees at 8 bases. Germline lookup yields CDR1 MNHNS and CDR2 SASEGT. J was trimmed by 3 bases and V by 5 bases; bases with no gene match: 6. The CDR3 contains 14 residues.

This clonotype came up many times. The chain is built from TRBV11-2 and TRBJ2-1, with D possibly TRBD2 on 6 matching bases. V lost 0 bases and J 8 bases, leaving 14 bases between the germline ends. The CDR3 loop spans 15 amino acids. The V gene's germline CDR1 is SGHAT and CDR2 FQNNGV. The CDR3 nucleotides read TGTGCCAGCAGCTTAGATCCGGGTGGCGGGGATGAGCAGTTCTTC. This gives the protein CASSLDPGGGDEQFF.

This clonotype was seen more than once but under ten times. The rearrangement uses TRBV20-1 and TRBJ2-1; a weak D match, TRBD2 (6 bases). The germline CDR1 and CDR2 sequences are DFQATT and SNEGSKA (reference sequence). This CDR3 region has 12 residues. Between the trimmed V and J ends, which lost 0 bases and 15 bases, there was a span of 15 bases. CDR3 amino acids: CSARDPGDLWFF. CDR3 DNA: TGCAGTGCTAGAGATCCCGGGGACTTGTGGTTCTTC.

This clonotype has only a few counts. CDR3 in DNA: TGTGCCAGCAGTCAGGGGACTAGCACCGGGGAGCTGTTTTTT. This translates into CASSQGTSTGELFF. V is TRBV6-2 or TRBV6-3 and J is TRBJ2-2, with 8 bases that match TRBD2. The V and J ends lost 5 bases and 4 bases, in that order; junction bases with no gene match: 3. Germline CDR1 and CDR2: MNHEY and SVGEGT. This CDR3 contains 14 residues.

This clonotype turned up a few times. CDR3 loop: CASSLGQEYGYTF. As DNA, the CDR3 is TGTGCCAGCAGCTTGGGACAGGAGTATGGCTACACCTTC. The chain couples TRBV7-2 to TRBJ1-2, with 8 bases lining up with TRBD1. Germline lookup yields CDR1 SGHTA and CDR2 FQGNSA. The CDR3 loop spans 13 amino acids. The ends lost 3 bases at V and 5 bases at J; junction bases unmatched: 2.

This clonotype was observed many times. The chain links TRBV7-8 to TRBJ2-3, with TRBD2 as a possible D gene (6 bases). The length of the CDR3 is 10 residues. Trimming removed 4 bases from V and 10 bases from J, with 6 bases in between. CDR1 is SGHVS, CDR2 FQNEAQ, per germline. The CDR3 protein is CASSSGAQYF. In nucleotides, the CDR3 is TGTGCCAGCAGCTCGGGGGCGCAGTATTTT.

Ten or more counts support this clonotype. The J gene is TRBJ2-5, the V gene TRBV18, with 9 bases matching TRBD1. Germline V lookup: CDR1 KGHSH, CDR2 LQKENI. Trimming at V came to 3 bases and at J to 4 bases, leaving 6 bases not matched to a gene. This CDR3 spans 15 amino acids. DNA for the CDR3: TGTGCCAGCTCACCGTGGACAGGGGAGGGAGAGACCCAGTACTTC. The encoded protein is CASSPWTGEGETQYF.

Turning to this clonotype: At one end the junction does not follow the germline gene, possibly because of a read error. This chain joins TRBV28 and TRBJ2-5; 9 bases match TRBD2. CDR3 length: 16 residues. The germline gives CDR1 MDHEN, CDR2 SYDVKM. CDR3 in amino acids: CASRLMETSGEETQCF. CDR3 DNA sequence: TGTGCCAGCAGGCTAATGGAGACTAGCGGAGAAGAGACCCAGTGCTTC.

In regard to this clonotype: One junction end disagrees with the germline gene, perhaps due to a read error. This chain joins TRBV4-1 and TRBJ2-2, with a possible D match to TRBD1 (6 bases). CDR1 and CDR2 (germline): MGHRA, YSYEKL. The CDR3 has 15 amino acids. For the CDR3, the DNA is TGTGCCAGCAGCCATCAACAGGGTTACACCGGGGAGCTGTTTTTT. It specifies CASSHQQGYTGELFF.

The J gene is TRBJ1-5, the V gene TRBV28; possibly TRBD1 for D (6 bases). Germline CDR1 is MDHEN and CDR2 is SYDVKM. The CDR3 has 15 amino acids. V was cut by 6 bases and J by 4 bases, with 16 bases left in between. DNA for the CDR3: TGTGCCAGCAGCCCTACAGGGATTCAAAATCAGCCCCAGCATTTT. Its translation: CASSPTGIQNQPQHF.

The chain couples TRBV5-1 to TRBJ1-2, with D tentatively TRBD1 (5 bases). The CDR3 spans 14 residues. Germline V gives CDR1 SGHRS, CDR2 YFSETQ. V lost 2 bases and J lost 7, with 15 bases in between. This CDR3 reads CASSFSPGPGGYTF. CDR3 coding DNA: TGCGCCAGCAGCTTCTCCCCGGGACCGGGTGGCTACACCTTC.

This clonotype appeared many times. The genes are TRBV2 and TRBJ1-2, with TRBD1 identical over 11 bases. Germline V gives CDR1 SNHLY, CDR2 FYNNEI. V lost 4 bases to trimming and J lost 6 bases; unmatched junction nucleotides: 10. CDR3 length: 16 amino acids. The CDR3 sequence: CASSGDPGTGGNGYTF. CDR3 coding DNA: TGTGCCAGCAGTGGGGACCCTGGGACAGGGGGAAATGGCTACACCTTC.